This T cell receptor beta chain was retrieved from a study of T cells in Graves' hyperthyroidism and ophthalmopathy. This clonotype was counted many times. RNA transcripts provided the source from which TCR beta CDR3 regions were amplified. TCR CDR3 regions were first amplified by RT-PCR with HTBI primers. TCRdb processed the multiplex PCR reads anew with MiXCR; each CDR3 protein has one entry. The profile covers over 300,000 distinct CDR3 sequences, with about 15% appearing a single time and 11% taken by the ten largest. In germline, CDR1 is MGHRA, CDR2 YSYEKL. The V end was cut by 0 bases, the J end by 5 bases, with 7 bases between. The CDR3 has 13 amino acids.

The sequencing input was blood. This clonotype was obtained from a woman aged 60 to 75 with Graves' hyperthyroidism. The chain couples TRBV4-1 to TRBJ1-2; no firm D call. The CDR3 loop is CASSQERDYGYTF. CDR3 sequence (DNA): TGCGCCAGCAGCCAAGAACGCGATTATGGCTACACCTTC.